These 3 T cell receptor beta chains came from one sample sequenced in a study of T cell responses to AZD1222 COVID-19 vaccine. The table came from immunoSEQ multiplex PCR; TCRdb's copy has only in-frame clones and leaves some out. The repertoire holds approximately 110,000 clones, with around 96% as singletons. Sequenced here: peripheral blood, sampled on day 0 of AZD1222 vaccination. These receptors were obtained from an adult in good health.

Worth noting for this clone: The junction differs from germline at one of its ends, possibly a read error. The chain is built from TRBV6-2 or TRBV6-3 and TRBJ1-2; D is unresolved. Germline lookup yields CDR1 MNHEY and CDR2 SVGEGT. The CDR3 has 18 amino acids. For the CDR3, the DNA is TGTGCCAGCAGTTATCGGGGAGATCAGCACCACCCTGGCTATGGTTACACCTTC. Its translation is CASSYRGDQHHPGYGYTF.

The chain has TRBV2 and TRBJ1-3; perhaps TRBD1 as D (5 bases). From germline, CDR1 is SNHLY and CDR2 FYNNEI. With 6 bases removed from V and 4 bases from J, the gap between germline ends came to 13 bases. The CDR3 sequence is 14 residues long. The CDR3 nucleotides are TGTGCCAGCAGGGACATTCACAGGGGAAACACCATATATTTT. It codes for CASRDIHRGNTIYF.

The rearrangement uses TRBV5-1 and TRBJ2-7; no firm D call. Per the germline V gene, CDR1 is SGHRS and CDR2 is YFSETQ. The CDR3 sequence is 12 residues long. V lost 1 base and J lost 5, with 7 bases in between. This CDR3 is CASSLNRDEQYF. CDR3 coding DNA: TGCGCCAGCAGCTTGAATAGAGACGAGCAGTACTTC.